This record concerns one T cell receptor (beta chain) sequence. Its antigen is currently unknown. The sample is drawn from a study of CD8 T cells in Susac syndrome. Study-level information: Susac syndrome patients were untreated, on corticosteroids with some adding intravenous immunoglobulin, or on intravenous immunoglobulin only. Findings and limits, study-wide: The authors acknowledged that the study's TCR sequencing and HLA analysis involved relatively few individuals.

With random hexamers, about 0.5 to 1 ug RNA was reverse transcribed. Amplification of TCR beta CDR3 spanned 54 Vbeta and 13 Jbeta via immunoSEQ multiplex PCR. TCRdb reanalysed the immunoSEQ multiplex PCR reads using MiXCR and keeps one entry per CDR3 protein. The table records 100,000 or so distinct CDR3 sequences, about 95% of them present only once. Trimming removed 1 base at V and 3 bases at J, with 9 bases between. CDR3 length equals 14 residues. The germline V gene encodes CDR1 SGHDT and CDR2 YYEEEE. Blood CD8+ and CD4+ T cells underwent high-throughput TCR beta sequencing. The rearrangement links TRBV5-6 to TRBJ2-3; D not certain. Material: CD4+ T cells from PBMCs. The receptor comes from a human donor with Susac syndrome. The chain's CDR3 is CASSLMLGTDTQYF. The CDR3 nucleotides are TGTGCCAGCAGCTTGATGCTAGGGACAGATACGCAGTATTTT.